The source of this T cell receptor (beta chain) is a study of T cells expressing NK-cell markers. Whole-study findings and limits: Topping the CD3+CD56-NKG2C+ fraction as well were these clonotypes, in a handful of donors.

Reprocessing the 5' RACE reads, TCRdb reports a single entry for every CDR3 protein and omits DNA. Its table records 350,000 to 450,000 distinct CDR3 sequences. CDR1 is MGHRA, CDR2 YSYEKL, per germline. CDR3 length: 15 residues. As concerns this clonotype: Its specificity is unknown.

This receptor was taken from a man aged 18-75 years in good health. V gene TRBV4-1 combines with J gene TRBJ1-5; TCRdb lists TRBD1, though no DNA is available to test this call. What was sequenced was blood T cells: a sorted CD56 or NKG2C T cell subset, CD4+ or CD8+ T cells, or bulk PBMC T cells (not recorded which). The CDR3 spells CASSQDQRRGQPQHF.